This is a list of T cell receptor beta chains from one sample in a study of T cells after yellow fever vaccination. TCRdb passed the 5' RACE reads through MiXCR, listing each CDR3 protein once. The data hold under 400,000 distinct CDR3 sequences, with around 10% observed a single time. The sample consisted of PBMCs, taken on the day of the first yellow fever vaccination. The receptor source for this set is a man aged 18 to 29 who received the YFV17D yellow fever vaccine. Each CDR3 is given with its conserved first and last residue. D genes are given only for firm matches. A row's size may be missing; if present it is once, few, many or a size class.

v_call	clone_size	j_call	d_call	cdr3_aa	cdr3_nt
TRBV12-3/TRBV12-4	.	TRBJ2-1	TRBD2	CASSQPSGGAQNEQFF	TGTGCCAGCAGCCAGCCTAGCGGGGGGGCCCAAAATGAGCAGTTCTTC
TRBV5-1	few	TRBJ2-1	.	CASSLQGIGENEQFF	TGCGCCAGCAGCTTGCAGGGCATCGGCGAAAATGAGCAGTTCTTC
TRBV6-1	.	TRBJ1-2	.	CASSTTHNYGYTF	TGTGCCAGCAGCACCACTCATAACTATGGCTACACCTTC
TRBV5-1	few	TRBJ2-1	.	CASSLDPGGIGFF	TGCGCCAGCAGCTTGGACCCTGGGGGTATAGGGTTCTTC
TRBV6-5	.	TRBJ1-3	.	CASSYSLGAGNTIYF	TGTGCCAGCAGTTACTCGCTAGGGGCTGGAAACACCATATATTTT
TRBV6-5	few	TRBJ2-2	.	CASSYEGAGELFF	TGTGCCAGCAGTTACGAAGGCGCCGGGGAGCTGTTTTTT
TRBV7-7	.	TRBJ1-2	TRBD1	CASSLVLTGDRHGYTF	TGTGCTAGCAGCTTAGTTCTCACAGGGGATCGCCATGGCTACACCTTC
TRBV12-5	.	TRBJ2-5	.	CASGLVGGRRTQYF	TGTGCTAGTGGTTTGGTAGGTGGCCGGCGGACCCAGTACTTC
TRBV25-1	few	TRBJ1-3	.	CASSVNSGNTIYF	TGTGCCAGCAGTGTGAACTCTGGAAACACCATATATTTT
TRBV4-3	few	TRBJ1-4	.	CASSQGETNEKLFF	TGCGCCAGCAGCCAGGGAGAGACTAATGAAAAACTGTTTTTT
TRBV7-2	many	TRBJ2-3	TRBD2	CASSLDGGGAADTQYF	TGTGCCAGCAGCTTAGATGGCGGGGGGGCCGCAGATACGCAGTATTTT
TRBV5-1	few	TRBJ2-1	TRBD2	CASSPTGGLISSYNEQFF	TGCGCCAGCAGCCCGACGGGGGGGTTGATCAGCTCCTACAATGAGCAGTTCTTC
TRBV6-1	few	TRBJ1-2	.	CASRGWAGEPGYTF	TGTGCCAGCAGGGGTTGGGCAGGGGAGCCTGGCTACACCTTC
TRBV5-1	.	TRBJ1-1	.	CASSLGSLEAEAFF	TGCGCCAGCAGCTTGGGTTCTTTGGAGGCTGAAGCTTTCTTT
TRBV20-1	few	TRBJ1-1	.	CSARDWNTEAFF	TGCAGTGCTAGGGACTGGAACACTGAAGCTTTCTTT
TRBV7-2	many	TRBJ2-7	.	CASSQGGTGHDYEQYF	TGTGCCAGCAGCCAGGGGGGTACAGGGCATGACTACGAGCAGTACTTC
TRBV4-3	.	TRBJ2-3	.	CASSQVGGLDTQYF	TGCGCCAGCAGCCAAGTCGGCGGGTTAGATACGCAGTATTTT
TRBV12-3/TRBV12-4	many	TRBJ2-1	TRBD2	CASSFGTSYNEQFF	TGTGCCAGCAGTTTCGGGACTAGCTACAATGAGCAGTTCTTC
TRBV5-1	.	TRBJ1-1	TRBD1	CASSFGDRGGNTEAFF	TGCGCCAGCAGCTTTGGGGACAGGGGTGGGAACACTGAAGCTTTCTTT
TRBV4-1	few	TRBJ2-7	.	CASSHGGGAGEQYF	TGCGCCAGCAGCCATGGGGGCGGGGCTGGCGAGCAGTACTTC
TRBV20-1	.	TRBJ2-3	.	CSARPTSQVSNTQYF	TGCAGTGCTCGGCCCACTAGCCAAGTATCGAATACGCAGTATTTT
TRBV9	few	TRBJ2-3	.	CASSVGVYPPDTQYF	TGTGCCAGCAGCGTAGGGGTCTACCCCCCAGATACGCAGTATTTT
TRBV5-5	many	TRBJ2-5	.	CASSLADGGETQYF	TGTGCCAGCAGCTTGGCGGACGGCGGGGAGACCCAGTACTTC
TRBV7-3	many	TRBJ2-3	TRBD2	CASSLIAGGSDTQYF	TGTGCCAGCAGCTTGATAGCGGGGGGTTCTGATACGCAGTATTTT
TRBV7-9	.	TRBJ2-1	TRBD2	CASSSSGGRYNEQFF	TGTGCCAGCAGTAGTAGCGGGGGGCGATACAATGAGCAGTTCTTC
TRBV18	few	TRBJ1-2	.	CASSPGSNRPNYGYTF	TGTGCCAGCTCACCTGGGTCTAATCGACCTAACTATGGCTACACCTTC
TRBV10-3	.	TRBJ1-1	.	CAISRGNTEAFF	TGTGCCATCAGCAGGGGGAACACTGAAGCTTTCTTT
TRBV4-2	.	TRBJ2-1	.	CASSQDRLGPQAVEQFF	TGTGCCAGCAGCCAGGATCGCCTGGGACCACAGGCAGTGGAGCAGTTCTTC
TRBV6-4	many	TRBJ2-6	.	CASSDRVGANVLTF	TGTGCCAGCAGTGACAGGGTTGGGGCCAACGTCCTGACTTTC
TRBV12-5	.	TRBJ2-1	.	CASGFNNEQFF	TGTGCTAGTGGTTTCAACAATGAGCAGTTCTTC
TRBV20-1	.	TRBJ2-3	.	CSARDYGRGYTDTQYF	TGCAGTGCTAGAGATTACGGGCGGGGCTACACAGATACGCAGTATTTT
TRBV6-2/TRBV6-3	many	TRBJ2-2	.	CASRDTGELFF	TGTGCCAGCAGGGACACCGGGGAGCTGTTTTTT
TRBV21-1	.	TRBJ1-1	.	CARQTQKHEAFF	TGTGCCCGCCAAACCCAGAAACATGAAGCTTTCTTT
TRBV5-4	few	TRBJ1-1	.	CASSLDRENTEAFF	TGTGCCAGCAGCTTGGACAGGGAGAACACTGAAGCTTTCTTT
TRBV7-2	many	TRBJ1-1	.	CASSLYGPEAFF	TGTGCCAGCAGCTTATATGGACCCGAAGCTTTCTTT
TRBV7-2	.	TRBJ1-5	.	CASTPSGPGNQPQHF	TGTGCCAGCACCCCCTCGGGGCCCGGGAATCAGCCCCAGCATTTT
TRBV5-1	few	TRBJ2-5	.	CASSLIAPQGYQETQYF	TGCGCCAGCAGCTTGATCGCCCCACAGGGTTACCAAGAGACCCAGTACTTC
TRBV29-1	.	TRBJ2-5	.	CSVEAGIGETQYF	TGCAGCGTTGAAGCAGGGATTGGAGAGACCCAGTACTTC
TRBV12-3/TRBV12-4	few	TRBJ1-2	.	CASSFLGYGGGYTF	TGTGCCAGCAGTTTTCTCGGTTACGGGGGAGGCTACACCTTC
TRBV9	few	TRBJ2-5	TRBD2	CASSVSGGAQETQYF	TGTGCCAGCAGCGTGTCGGGGGGTGCCCAAGAGACCCAGTACTTC
TRBV7-9	.	TRBJ2-1	TRBD2	CASSPLLAGENEQFF	TGTGCCAGCAGCCCGCTACTAGCGGGGGAAAATGAGCAGTTCTTC
TRBV7-2	.	TRBJ1-1	TRBD1	CASSLGNRGTEAFF	TGTGCCAGCAGCTTAGGGAACAGGGGCACTGAAGCTTTCTTT
TRBV10-3	.	TRBJ2-7	TRBD1	CAISEPPYRGKSYEQYF	TGTGCCATCAGTGAGCCCCCTTACAGGGGCAAATCCTACGAGCAGTACTTC